This entry is about one T cell receptor beta chain. In the source study's methods: Estimates of nucleated cell counts were drawn from the amplification of reference gene primers. TCRdb's copy holds only in-frame clones and misses some; the assay was immunoSEQ multiplex PCR. The V and J calls and clone size were taken over from that table, and D and trimming were inferred from the DNA. The table has 400,000 or so clones, over 75% seen once. The data were taken from a study of blood T cell repertoires in COVID-19. Study-wide background: Before being deemed recovered, Cohort 3 donors had two negative PCRs, clearance, or symptom resolution. Acute and convalescent COVID-19 samples came from the United States, Italy and Spain.

Membership in each cohort depended on participant-reported clinical history. Germline assignment: CDR1 SEHNR and CDR2 FQNEAQ (reference sequence). The CDR3 length is 16 residues. J lost 0 bases, V lost 5 bases, and 10 bases had no gene match. Specimen: PBMCs or T cells enriched from blood (not recorded which). The V and J genes are TRBV7-9 and TRBJ2-7; 7 bases fit TRBD2. This receptor was identified in a man aged 35 to 55 in a cohort exposed to, infected with or recovered from COVID-19 (not recorded which). For the CDR3, the DNA is TGTGCCAGCAGCGCCAGGTACGGCGGGAGCTCCTACGAGCAGTACTTC. It specifies CASSARYGGSSYEQYF.